The 26 T cell receptor beta chains in this list originate from one sample, sequenced in a study of cytomegalovirus exposure and HLA in healthy donors. Primers for the PCR totalled 60 Vbeta and 13 Jbeta. TCRdb's table, derived via immunoSEQ multiplex PCR, lists solely in-frame clones and lacks some. The sample carries under 200,000 clones, approximately 79% recorded once. Sequenced sample: PBMCs. These TCRs come from a human donor in good health.

This clone was detected once. V gene TRBV29-1 combines with J gene TRBJ1-5; D is uncertain. The CDR3 runs 13 residues. Trimming left V 6 bases short and J 4 bases short, with 13 bases between. Germline CDR1 is SQVTM and CDR2 is ANQGSEA. The DNA for the CDR3 is TGCAGCGTAATCCTTACATTTAATCAGCCCCAGCATTTT. It translates to CSVILTFNQPQHF.

The V and J genes are TRBV5-6 and TRBJ1-2; TRBD1 aligns across 8 bases. The CDR3 is 14 amino acids. The J segment lost 4 bases and the V segment lost 6 bases, leaving 8 bases of the junction unmatched. Per the germline V gene, CDR1 is SGHDT and CDR2 is YYEEEE. CDR3 nucleotide sequence: TGTGCCAGCACACGGGACAGGACTTTCTATGGCTACACCTTC. Protein: CASTRDRTFYGYTF.

This clone was detected a few times. The chain uses TRBV11-1 and TRBJ1-6, with D unresolved. The CDR3 sequence is 13 residues long. V was shortened by 4 bases and J by 7 bases, with 8 bases between the two germline ends. Germline values: CDR1 SGHAT, CDR2 FQDESV (reference sequence). The CDR3 loop is CASSSTGNSPLHF. Written as DNA, the CDR3 is TGTGCCAGCAGCTCGACGGGGAATTCACCCCTCCACTTT.

Remarks on this clone: The junction and the germline gene differ at one end; a read error may be behind it. This chain uses TRBV7-2 with TRBJ2-7, with TRBD2 matching 7 bases. The CDR3 spans 13 residues. In germline, CDR1 is SGHTA, CDR2 FQGNSA. CDR3 bases: TGTGCCAGCAGCTTAGGGGGAATTATTGCGGGGGACTTC. Amino acid sequence: CASSLGGIIAGDF.

This chain uses TRBV6-6 with TRBJ1-1; 8 bases map to TRBD1. The CDR3 extends over 13 amino acids. Germline trimming cut 7 bases from V and 5 bases from J; bases unmatched to any gene: 6. Germline-derived CDR1 and CDR2 are MNHNY and SVGAGI (reference sequence). As DNA, the CDR3 is TGTGCCAGCAAGACAAACAGGGGGACTGAAGCTTTCTTT. It specifies CASKTNRGTEAFF.

This clone has only a few counts. The chain employs TRBV27 and TRBJ2-7; D is perhaps TRBD2 (6 bases). The CDR3 length is 17 residues. CDR1 is MNHEY, CDR2 SMNVEV, per germline (reference sequence). V dropped 5 bases and J dropped 6 bases, with 26 bases sitting between them. The CDR3 is CASSPRGWGGGALEQYF. In DNA form, the CDR3 reads TGTGCCAGCAGTCCGCGGGGATGGGGCGGAGGGGCTCTCGAGCAGTACTTC.

The genes are TRBV5-1 and TRBJ1-6; 8 nucleotides agree with TRBD1. The ends lost 4 bases at V and 4 bases at J; junction bases unmatched: 4. CDR3 length equals 15 residues. The germline gives CDR1 SGHRS, CDR2 YFSETQ. The CDR3 nucleotides are TGCGCCAGCAGCCCAGGGGGCGCGTATAATTCACCCCTCCACTTT. Protein: CASSPGGAYNSPLHF.

The rearrangement uses TRBV7-2 and TRBJ2-5; 11 positions match TRBD2. The V and J ends lost 4 bases and 4 bases, in that order; junction bases with no gene match: 14. This CDR3 has 18 residues. The germline V gene has CDR1 SGHTA and CDR2 FQGNSA. The CDR3 DNA reads TGTGCCAGCAGCTCACAAAGTTATAGCGGGGGGGCCTTAGAGACCCAGTACTTC. It codes for CASSSQSYSGGALETQYF. Combining the CDR3 with reference TRBV7-2 and TRBJ2-5 gives the whole variable domain GAGVSQSPSNKVTEKGKDVELRCDPISGHTALYWYRQSLGQGLEFLIYFQGNSAPDKSGLPSDRFSAERTGGSVSTLTIQRTQQEDSAVYLCASSSQSYSGGALETQYFGPGTRLLVL.

The V gene is TRBV29-1, the J gene TRBJ1-1; TRBD1 is a possible D gene (5 bases). The length of the CDR3 is 11 residues. Trimming shortened V by 5 bases and J by 7 bases, and 11 bases separated the two germline ends. The germline V gene encodes CDR1 SQVTM and CDR2 ANQGSEA. The CDR3 sequence is CSVFTGGEAFF. DNA of the CDR3: TGCAGCGTTTTTACCGGGGGTGAAGCTTTCTTT. Full variable domain (outside the CDR3, taken from reference TRBV29-1 and TRBJ1-1): SAVISQKPSRDICQRGTSLTIQCQVDSQVTMMFWYRQQPGQSLTLIATANQGSEATYESGFVIDKFPISRPNLTFSTLTVSNMSPEDSSIYLCSVFTGGEAFFGQGTRLTVV.

This chain joins TRBV6-1 and TRBJ2-7; 10 nucleotides align to TRBD1. V trimming: 8 bases; J trimming: 3 bases; junction bases outside the gene matches: 10. This CDR3 is 15 amino acids long. CDR1 is MNHNS and CDR2 is SASEGT in the germline V gene. CDR3 region: CASCTKTGGHYEQYF. DNA for the CDR3: TGTGCCAGCTGTACAAAGACAGGGGGCCACTACGAGCAGTACTTC.

This chain joins TRBV27 and TRBJ2-4, with TRBD2 as a possible D gene (7 bases). Germline V gene sequence: CDR1 MNHEY, CDR2 SMNVEV (reference sequence). The CDR3 has 17 amino acids. V lost 6 bases, J lost 0 bases, and 18 bases lay in between. CDR3 residues: CASRGASGALAKNIQYF. CDR3 bases: TGTGCCAGCAGGGGGGCGAGCGGGGCCCTAGCCAAAAACATTCAGTACTTC.

This clone was seen more than once but under ten times. The genes are TRBV6-6 and TRBJ2-5, with 7 nucleotides matching TRBD2. Germline-derived CDR1 and CDR2 are MNHNY and SVGAGI (reference sequence). J lost 2 bases, V lost 2 bases, and 8 bases had no gene match. The CDR3 sequence is 16 residues long. CDR3 amino acids: CASSYLSNGRQETQYF. Here the CDR3 DNA reads TGTGCCAGCAGTTACCTATCGAACGGGAGGCAAGAGACCCAGTACTTC.

This chain joins TRBV10-1 and TRBJ2-5; 7 bases fit TRBD2. Losses at the gene ends were 4 bases for V and 8 bases for J; bases not matched to a gene: 7. The CDR3 has 13 residues. The germline V gene encodes CDR1 WNHNN and CDR2 SYGVQD (reference sequence). In DNA form, the CDR3 reads TGCGCCAGCAGTGCTGGGGGGGGGAGAACCCAGTACTTC. Translating gives CASSAGGGRTQYF.

The CDR3 DNA reads TGTGCCAGCAGCTTAGCAGCGGGGTATGAGCAGTTCTTC. This encodes CASSLAAGYEQFF. V gene TRBV7-2 combines with J gene TRBJ2-1; 7 nucleotides agree with TRBD2. Germline trimming cut 0 bases from V and 8 bases from J; bases unmatched to any gene: 1. Germline assignment: CDR1 SGHTA and CDR2 FQGNSA. The CDR3 loop spans 13 amino acids.

The chain joins TRBV5-1 to TRBJ2-3; 15 bases align to TRBD2. Trimming took 1 base from V and 3 from J; bases not matched to a gene: 3. This CDR3 has 17 amino acids. Germline CDR1 SGHRS, CDR2 YFSETQ. The CDR3 is CASSLLGLAGGTDTQYF. CDR3 sequence (DNA): TGCGCCAGCAGCTTGTTAGGACTAGCGGGGGGGACAGATACGCAGTATTTT.

The J gene is TRBJ2-7, the V gene TRBV7-2; D is perhaps TRBD1 (5 bases). V shed 5 bases and J shed 1 base, with 12 bases lying between them. CDR3 length equals 14 residues. The germline V gene has CDR1 SGHTA and CDR2 FQGNSA. CDR3 amino acids: CASSPSPGSYEQYF. CDR3 bases: TGTGCCAGCAGCCCTAGTCCAGGGTCCTACGAGCAGTACTTC. Based on the CDR3 plus reference TRBV7-2 and TRBJ2-7, the full variable domain is GAGVSQSPSNKVTEKGKDVELRCDPISGHTALYWYRQSLGQGLEFLIYFQGNSAPDKSGLPSDRFSAERTGGSVSTLTIQRTQQEDSAVYLCASSPSPGSYEQYFGPGTRLTVT.

This chain connects TRBV4-3 to TRBJ2-1; 7 nucleotides match TRBD2. The V segment lost 3 bases and the J segment 3 bases; nucleotides outside the gene matches: 8. Per the germline V gene, CDR1 is LGHNA and CDR2 is YSLEER. The CDR3 is made up of 16 amino acids. Written as DNA, the CDR3 is TGCGCCAGCAGCCAGACGGGGGGTGATCTCTACAATGAGCAGTTCTTC. Amino acids: CASSQTGGDLYNEQFF.

The CDR3 loop is CASRTGMNEQFF. CDR3 coding DNA: TGTGCCAGCAGGACAGGGATGAATGAGCAGTTCTTC. V gene TRBV2 combines with J gene TRBJ2-1; TRBD1 matches 7 bases. CDR1 and CDR2 from the germline V gene are SNHLY and FYNNEI. This CDR3 has 12 residues. V gave up 6 bases and J gave up 7 bases; unmatched junction bases: 3.

The chain combines TRBV6-6 with TRBJ1-5; 8 bases align to TRBD1. V trimming: 5 bases; J trimming: 4 bases; junction bases outside the gene matches: 10. CDR3 length: 16 residues. CDR1 MNHNY and CDR2 SVGAGI come from the germline V gene (reference sequence). CDR3 residues: CASSPQDRGANQPQHF. CDR3 sequence (DNA): TGTGCCAGCAGTCCCCAAGACAGGGGCGCAAATCAGCCCCAGCATTTT.

This clone was detected a few times. This sequence joins TRBV4-3 and TRBJ1-3; D gene uncertain. V was pared by 0 bases and J by 0 bases, with 12 bases between. The CDR3 loop spans 17 amino acids. Per the germline V gene, CDR1 is LGHNA and CDR2 is YSLEER. The CDR3 bases are TGCGCCAGCAGCCAAGATCGAGCCACGTTCTCTGGAAACACCATATATTTT. Its protein is CASSQDRATFSGNTIYF.

The rearrangement uses TRBV5-8 and TRBJ2-3; perhaps TRBD1 as D (6 bases). CDR3 length: 14 amino acids. With 4 bases removed from V and 2 bases from J, the gap between germline ends came to 11 bases. Germline CDR1 and CDR2: SGHTS and YDEGEE. Here the CDR3 reads CASSLGQTTDTQYF. In DNA form, the CDR3 reads TGTGCCAGCAGCCTCGGACAGACCACAGATACGCAGTATTTT.

The V call is TRBV5-1, the J call TRBJ2-1; weak D call: TRBD1 (6 bases). The germline V gene encodes CDR1 SGHRS and CDR2 YFSETQ. The CDR3 extends over 14 amino acids. V was pared by 0 bases and J by 5 bases, with 9 bases between. As DNA, the CDR3 is TGCGCCAGCAGCTTGGCTGCAGGGGACAATGAGCAGTTCTTC. This encodes CASSLAAGDNEQFF.

This rearrangement joins TRBV28 to TRBJ2-1; D is unresolved. Trimming pared 7 bases from V and 2 bases from J, leaving 18 bases between. The germline V gene has CDR1 MDHEN and CDR2 SYDVKM. This CDR3 has 16 residues. CDR3 DNA sequence: TGTGCCAGCACCTTAAAGCTACCCTTGACCTACAATGAGCAGTTCTTC. This gives the protein CASTLKLPLTYNEQFF.

This chain links TRBV2 with TRBJ2-3; TRBD2 matches 7 bases. The CDR3 is 16 residues long. In germline, CDR1 is SNHLY, CDR2 FYNNEI. Losses at the gene ends were 7 bases for V and 4 bases for J; bases not matched to a gene: 14. CDR3 in DNA: TGTGCCAGCACCCGGGGGACGGGGGGTTCCGCAGATACGCAGTATTTT. This sequence encodes CASTRGTGGSADTQYF.

This clone occurred once. The genes are TRBV7-9 and TRBJ2-3; the D gene is possibly TRBD1 (6 bases). Germline V CDR1 and CDR2: SEHNR, FQNEAQ (reference sequence). V shed 0 bases and J shed 3 bases, with 10 bases lying between them. This CDR3 is built from 15 residues. CDR3 protein: CASSLAGGRTDTQYF. DNA of the CDR3: TGTGCCAGCAGCTTAGCAGGGGGAAGGACAGATACGCAGTATTTT.

This chain's CDR3 is CASSQDLGQGIYEQYF. CDR3 sequence (DNA): TGCGCCAGCAGCCAAGATTTGGGACAGGGGATCTACGAGCAGTACTTC. V is TRBV4-3 and J is TRBJ2-7, with 10 bases matching TRBD1. Germline CDR1 and CDR2: LGHNA and YSLEER. The junction had 5 bases not matched to a gene; V was cut back by 0 bases and J by 3 bases. The CDR3 spans 16 residues.